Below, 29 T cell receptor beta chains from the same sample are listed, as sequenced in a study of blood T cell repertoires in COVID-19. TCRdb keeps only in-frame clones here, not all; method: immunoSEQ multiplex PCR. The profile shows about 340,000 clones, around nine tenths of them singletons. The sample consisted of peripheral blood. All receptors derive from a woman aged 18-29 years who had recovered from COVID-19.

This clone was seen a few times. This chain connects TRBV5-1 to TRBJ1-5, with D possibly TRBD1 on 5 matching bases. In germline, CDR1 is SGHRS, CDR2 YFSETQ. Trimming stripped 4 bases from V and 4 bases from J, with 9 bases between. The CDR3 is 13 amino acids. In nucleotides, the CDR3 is TGCGCCAGCAGCCTGGACACAAATCAGCCCCAGCATTTT. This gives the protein CASSLDTNQPQHF.

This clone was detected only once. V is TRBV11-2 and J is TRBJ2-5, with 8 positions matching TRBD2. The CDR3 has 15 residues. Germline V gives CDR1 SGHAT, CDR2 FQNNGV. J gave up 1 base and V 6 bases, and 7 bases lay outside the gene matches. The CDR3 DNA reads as TGTGCCAGCAGTCCCGTACTAGCGGTCCAAGAGACCCAGTACTTC. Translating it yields CASSPVLAVQETQYF.

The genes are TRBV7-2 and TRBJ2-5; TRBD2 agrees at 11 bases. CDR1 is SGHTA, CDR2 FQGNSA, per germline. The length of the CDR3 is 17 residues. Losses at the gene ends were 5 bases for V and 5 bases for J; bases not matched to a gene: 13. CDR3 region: CASSPRGSGRAGETQYF. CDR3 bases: TGTGCCAGCAGCCCCCGGGGTAGCGGGAGGGCCGGGGAGACCCAGTACTTC.

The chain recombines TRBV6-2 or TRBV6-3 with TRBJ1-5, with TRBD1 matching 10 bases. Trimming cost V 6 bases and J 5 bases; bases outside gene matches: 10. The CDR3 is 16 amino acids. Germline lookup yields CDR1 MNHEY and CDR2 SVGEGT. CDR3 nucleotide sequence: TGTGCCAGCAGCCCACCCTCCGGGACAGGGGATCAGCCCCAGCATTTT. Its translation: CASSPPSGTGDQPQHF.

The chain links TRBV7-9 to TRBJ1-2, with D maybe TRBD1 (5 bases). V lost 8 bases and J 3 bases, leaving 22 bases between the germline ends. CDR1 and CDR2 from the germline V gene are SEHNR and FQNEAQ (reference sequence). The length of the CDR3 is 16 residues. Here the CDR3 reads CASDSTRRGADYGYTF. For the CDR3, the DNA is TGTGCCAGCGACTCTACCAGAAGGGGCGCGGACTATGGCTACACCTTC.

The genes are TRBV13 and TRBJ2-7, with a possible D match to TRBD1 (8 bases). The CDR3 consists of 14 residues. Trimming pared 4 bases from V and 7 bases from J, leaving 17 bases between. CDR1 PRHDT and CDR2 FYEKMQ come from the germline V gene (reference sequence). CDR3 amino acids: CASSSTDREGEQYV. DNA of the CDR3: TGTGCCAGCAGCTCCACGGACAGGGAGGGGGAGCAGTACGTC.

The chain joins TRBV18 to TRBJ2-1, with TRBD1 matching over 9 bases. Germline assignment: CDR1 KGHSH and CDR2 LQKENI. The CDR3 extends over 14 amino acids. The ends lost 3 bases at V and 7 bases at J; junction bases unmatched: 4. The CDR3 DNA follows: TGTGCCAGCTCACCGGACAGGGGACAGAATGAGCAGTTCTTC. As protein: CASSPDRGQNEQFF. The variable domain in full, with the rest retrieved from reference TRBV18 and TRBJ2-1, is NAGVMQNPRHLVRRRGQEARLRCSPMKGHSHVYWYRQLPEEGLKFMVYLQKENIIDESGMPKERFSAEFPKEGPSILRIQQVVRGDSAAYFCASSPDRGQNEQFFGPGTRLTVL.

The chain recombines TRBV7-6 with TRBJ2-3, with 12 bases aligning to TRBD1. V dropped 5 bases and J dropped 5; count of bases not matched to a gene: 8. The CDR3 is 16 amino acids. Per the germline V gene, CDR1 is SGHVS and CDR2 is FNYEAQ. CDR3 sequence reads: CASSKVGQGALDTQYF. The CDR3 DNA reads TGTGCCAGCAGCAAAGTGGGACAGGGGGCCTTAGATACGCAGTATTTT.

CDR3 bases: TGCGCCAGCAGCTTGGTAGCGGGAGGGCCGGCCGGGGAGCTGTTTTTT. Its translation: CASSLVAGGPAGELFF. The chain links TRBV5-1 to TRBJ2-2, with 11 bases matching TRBD2. The CDR3 contains 16 residues. Trimming took 0 bases from V and 6 from J; bases not matched to a gene: 4. Germline CDR1 reads SGHRS; CDR2 reads YFSETQ.

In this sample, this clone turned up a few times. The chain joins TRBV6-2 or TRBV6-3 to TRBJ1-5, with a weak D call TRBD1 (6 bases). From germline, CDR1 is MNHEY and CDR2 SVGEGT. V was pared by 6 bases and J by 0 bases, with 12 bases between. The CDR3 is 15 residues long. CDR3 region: CASSPLTGSNQPQHF. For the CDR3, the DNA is TGTGCCAGCAGCCCCTTGACAGGTAGCAATCAGCCCCAGCATTTT.

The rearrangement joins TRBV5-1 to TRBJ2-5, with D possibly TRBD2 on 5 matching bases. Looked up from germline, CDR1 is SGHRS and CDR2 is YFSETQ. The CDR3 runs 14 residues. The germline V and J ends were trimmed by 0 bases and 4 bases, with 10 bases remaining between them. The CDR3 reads CASSLEGLAETQYF. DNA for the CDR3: TGCGCCAGCAGCTTGGAGGGTCTAGCAGAGACCCAGTACTTC.

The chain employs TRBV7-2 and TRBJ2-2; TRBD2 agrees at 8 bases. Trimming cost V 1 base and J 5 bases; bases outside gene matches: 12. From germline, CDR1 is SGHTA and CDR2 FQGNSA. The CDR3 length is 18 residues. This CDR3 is CASSLVVSSGRWTGELFF. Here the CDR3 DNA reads TGTGCCAGCAGCTTAGTGGTGTCCAGCGGGAGATGGACCGGGGAGCTGTTTTTT.

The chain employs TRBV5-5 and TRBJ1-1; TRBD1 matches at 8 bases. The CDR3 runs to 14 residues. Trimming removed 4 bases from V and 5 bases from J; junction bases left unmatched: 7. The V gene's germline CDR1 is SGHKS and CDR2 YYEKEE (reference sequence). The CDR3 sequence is CASSPGTGGTEAFF. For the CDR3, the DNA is TGTGCCAGCAGCCCCGGAACAGGGGGGACTGAAGCTTTCTTT. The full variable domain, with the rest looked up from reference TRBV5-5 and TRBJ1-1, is DAGVTQSPTHLIKTRGQQVTLRCSPISGHKSVSWYQQVLGQGPQFIFQYYEKEERGRGNFPDRFSARQFPNYSSELNVNALLLGDSALYLCASSPGTGGTEAFFGQGTRLTVV.

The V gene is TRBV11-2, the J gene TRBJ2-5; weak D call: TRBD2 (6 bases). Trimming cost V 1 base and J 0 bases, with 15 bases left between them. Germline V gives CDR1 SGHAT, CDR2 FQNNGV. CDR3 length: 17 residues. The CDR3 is CASSLGIAGYYQETQYF. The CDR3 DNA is TGTGCCAGCAGCTTAGGTATCGCGGGATACTACCAAGAGACCCAGTACTTC.

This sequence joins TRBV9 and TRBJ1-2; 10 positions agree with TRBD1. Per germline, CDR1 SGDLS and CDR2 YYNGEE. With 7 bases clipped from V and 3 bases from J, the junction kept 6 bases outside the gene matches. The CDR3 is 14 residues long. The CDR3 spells CASGRTGGDYGYTF. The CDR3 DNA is TGTGCCAGCGGGAGGACAGGGGGGGACTATGGCTACACCTTC.

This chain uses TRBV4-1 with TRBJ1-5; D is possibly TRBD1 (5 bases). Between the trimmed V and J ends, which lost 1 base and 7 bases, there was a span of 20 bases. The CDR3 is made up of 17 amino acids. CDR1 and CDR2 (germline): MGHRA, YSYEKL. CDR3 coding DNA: TGCGCCAGCAGCCAAGTGGACATGGGGTTTACTTACCAGCCCCAGCATTTT. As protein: CASSQVDMGFTYQPQHF.

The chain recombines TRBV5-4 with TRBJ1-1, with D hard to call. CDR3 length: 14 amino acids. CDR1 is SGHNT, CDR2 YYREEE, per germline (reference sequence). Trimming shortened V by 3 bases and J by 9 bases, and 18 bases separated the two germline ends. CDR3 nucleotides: TGTGCCAGCAGCTCAGTCGACAAGGTTTCACAAGCTTTCTTT. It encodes CASSSVDKVSQAFF.

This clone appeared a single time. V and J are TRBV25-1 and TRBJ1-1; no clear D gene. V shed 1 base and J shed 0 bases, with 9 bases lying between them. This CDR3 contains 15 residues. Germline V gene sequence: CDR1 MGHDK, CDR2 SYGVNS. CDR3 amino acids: CASSEWRSMNTEAFF. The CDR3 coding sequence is TGTGCCAGCAGTGAATGGAGGTCCATGAACACTGAAGCTTTCTTT. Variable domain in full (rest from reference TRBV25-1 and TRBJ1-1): EADIYQTPRYLVIGTGKKITLECSQTMGHDKMYWYQQDPGMELHLIHYSYGVNSTEKGDLSSESTVSRIRTEHFPLTLESARPSHTSQYLCASSEWRSMNTEAFFGQGTRLTVV.

In DNA form, the CDR3 reads TGTGCCAGTAGTATATCCCGACTAGCGGGAGGGCAGGATACGCAGTATTTT. Protein product: CASSISRLAGGQDTQYF. V gene TRBV19 combines with J gene TRBJ2-3; TRBD2 agrees at 14 bases. J gave up 6 bases and V 2 bases, and 7 bases lay outside the gene matches. Germline V gives CDR1 LNHDA, CDR2 SQIVND (reference sequence). This CDR3 spans 17 amino acids. The variable domain in full, completed from reference TRBV19 and TRBJ2-3, reads DGGITQSPKYLFRKEGQNVTLSCEQNLNHDAMYWYRQDPGQGLRLIYYSQIVNDFQKGDIAEGYSVSREKKESFPLTVTSAQKNPTAFYLCASSISRLAGGQDTQYFGPGTRLTVL.

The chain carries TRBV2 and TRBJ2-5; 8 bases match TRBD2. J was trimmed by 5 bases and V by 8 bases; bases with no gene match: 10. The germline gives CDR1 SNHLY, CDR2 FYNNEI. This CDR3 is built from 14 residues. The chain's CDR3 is CASGREGVLETQYF. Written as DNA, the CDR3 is TGTGCCAGCGGCCGGGAGGGGGTACTCGAGACCCAGTACTTC. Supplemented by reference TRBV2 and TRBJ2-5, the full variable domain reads EPEVTQTPSHQVTQMGQEVILRCVPISNHLYFYWYRQILGQKVEFLVSFYNNEISEKSEIFDDQFSVERPDGSNFTLKIRSTKLEDSAMYFCASGREGVLETQYFGPGTRLLVL.

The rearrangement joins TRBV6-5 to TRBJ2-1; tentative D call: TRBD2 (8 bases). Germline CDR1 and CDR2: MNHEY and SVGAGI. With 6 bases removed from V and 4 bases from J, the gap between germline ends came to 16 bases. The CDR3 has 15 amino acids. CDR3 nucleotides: TGTGCCAGCAGCCCGGGAGGGGGCCTGTACAATGAGCAGTTCTTC. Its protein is CASSPGGGLYNEQFF.

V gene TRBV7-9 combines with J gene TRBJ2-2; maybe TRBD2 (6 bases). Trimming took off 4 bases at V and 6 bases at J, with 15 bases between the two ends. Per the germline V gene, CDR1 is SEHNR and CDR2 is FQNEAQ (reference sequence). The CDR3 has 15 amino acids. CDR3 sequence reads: CASSSPGTPAGELFF. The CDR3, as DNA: TGTGCCAGCAGCTCCCCCGGGACTCCCGCCGGGGAGCTGTTTTTT.

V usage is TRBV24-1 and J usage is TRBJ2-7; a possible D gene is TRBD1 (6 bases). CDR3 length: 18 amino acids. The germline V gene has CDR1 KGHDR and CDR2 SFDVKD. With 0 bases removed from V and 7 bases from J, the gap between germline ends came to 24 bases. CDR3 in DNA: TGTGCCACCAGTGATTTGTTTCGTGGGACACGCTACGGTTGGGAGCAGTACGTC. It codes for CATSDLFRGTRYGWEQYV.

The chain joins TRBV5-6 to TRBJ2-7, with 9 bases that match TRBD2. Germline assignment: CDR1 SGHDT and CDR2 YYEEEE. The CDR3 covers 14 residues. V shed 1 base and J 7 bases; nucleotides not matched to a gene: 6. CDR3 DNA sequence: TGTGCCAGCAGCTTGACTAGCGGGTCCGGTGAGCAGTACGTC. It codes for CASSLTSGSGEQYV.

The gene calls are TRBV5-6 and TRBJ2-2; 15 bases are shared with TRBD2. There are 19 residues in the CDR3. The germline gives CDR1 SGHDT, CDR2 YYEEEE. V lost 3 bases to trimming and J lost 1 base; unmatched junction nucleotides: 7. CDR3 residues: CASSSAGLAGGMNTGELFF. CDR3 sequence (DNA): TGTGCCAGCAGCTCGGCGGGACTAGCGGGAGGCATGAACACCGGGGAGCTGTTTTTT.

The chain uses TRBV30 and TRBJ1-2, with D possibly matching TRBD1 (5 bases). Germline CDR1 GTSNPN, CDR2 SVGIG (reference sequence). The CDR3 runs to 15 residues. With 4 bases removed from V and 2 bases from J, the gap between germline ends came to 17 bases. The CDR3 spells CAWNPPGGKNYGYTF. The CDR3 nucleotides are TGTGCCTGGAACCCCCCCGGGGGAAAGAACTATGGCTACACCTTC.

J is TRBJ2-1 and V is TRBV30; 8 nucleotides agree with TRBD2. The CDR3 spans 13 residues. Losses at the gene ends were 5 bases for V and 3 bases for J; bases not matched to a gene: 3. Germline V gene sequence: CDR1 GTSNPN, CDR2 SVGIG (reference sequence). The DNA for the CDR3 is TGTGCCTGGGTAGCGGGAATCTACAATGAGCAGTTCTTC. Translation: CAWVAGIYNEQFF. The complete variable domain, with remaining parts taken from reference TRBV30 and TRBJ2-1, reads SQTIHQWPATLVQPVGSPLSLECTVEGTSNPNLYWYRQAAGRGLQLLFYSVGIGQISSEVPQNLSASRPQDRQFILSSKKLLLSDSGFYLCAWVAGIYNEQFFGPGTRLTVL.

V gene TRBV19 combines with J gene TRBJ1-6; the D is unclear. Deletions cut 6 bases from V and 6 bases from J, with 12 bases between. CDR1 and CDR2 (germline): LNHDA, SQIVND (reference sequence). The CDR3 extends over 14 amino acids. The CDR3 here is CASSDREANSPLHF. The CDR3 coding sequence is TGTGCCAGTAGCGACCGGGAGGCTAATTCACCCCTCCACTTT.

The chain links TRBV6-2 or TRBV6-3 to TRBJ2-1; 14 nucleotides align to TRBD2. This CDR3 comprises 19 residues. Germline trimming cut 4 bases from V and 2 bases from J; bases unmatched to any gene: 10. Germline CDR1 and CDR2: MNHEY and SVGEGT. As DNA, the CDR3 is TGTGCCAGCAGTTTCCCGGGACTAGCGGGAGTCTGGACCTACAATGAGCAGTTCTTC. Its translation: CASSFPGLAGVWTYNEQFF.